A single sample gave rise to the 20 T cell receptor beta chains below, sequenced in a study of OX40 agonist ivuxolimab in advanced cancers. The table came from immunoSEQ multiplex PCR; TCRdb's copy has only in-frame clones and leaves some out. The repertoire holds 57,000 or so clones, roughly four fifths seen once, with less than 4% in the top ten. Source: CD4+ or CD8+ T cells sorted from blood, taken in a trial of the OX40 agonist ivuxolimab. The receptors come from an adult with an advanced solid tumor such as melanoma, head and neck, liver or kidney cancer.

This rearrangement joins TRBV4-1 to TRBJ1-2; 8 bases align to TRBD1. The length of the CDR3 is 21 residues. Losses at the gene ends were 0 bases for V and 4 bases for J; bases not matched to a gene: 22. The germline V gene has CDR1 MGHRA and CDR2 YSYEKL. The DNA for the CDR3 is TGCGCCAGCAGCCAAGATAGGTTCGGTGGCAGGGGGCGCCGGCAGAGCTATGGCTACACCTTC. The encoded protein is CASSQDRFGGRGRRQSYGYTF.

In DNA, the CDR3 is TGTGCCAGCAGCTTTTCTAGCGGGCCCTACGAGCAGTACTTC. Encoded protein: CASSFSSGPYEQYF. This sequence joins TRBV7-2 and TRBJ2-7; 8 bases agree with TRBD2. The junction had 3 bases not matched to a gene; V was cut back by 3 bases and J by 2 bases. This CDR3 region has 14 residues. Per germline, CDR1 SGHTA and CDR2 FQGNSA.

As regards this clone: At one boundary the junction diverges from the germline segment, which might be a read error. The V and J genes are TRBV10-3 and TRBJ2-3; 7 nucleotides agree with TRBD2. The CDR3 runs 13 residues. The germline V gene encodes CDR1 ENHRY and CDR2 SYGVKD. The CDR3 DNA reads TGTGCCATCAGAGCGAGGGAGGGAGATCCGCAGTATTTT. It codes for CAIRAREGDPQYF.

This clone appeared a few times. The CDR3 protein is CASSLVRNNSPLHF. CDR3 nucleotide sequence: TGTGCCAGCAGTCTGGTCCGGAATAATTCACCCCTCCACTTT. This chain connects TRBV28 to TRBJ1-6; no reliable D call. Trimming took 5 bases from V and 5 from J, leaving 10 bases between them. Germline V gives CDR1 MDHEN, CDR2 SYDVKM. This CDR3 contains 14 residues.

This sequence joins TRBV6-1 and TRBJ1-6; 8 positions match TRBD1. This CDR3 spans 14 amino acids. After removal of 6 bases from V and 6 bases from J, the junction contained 4 bases not matched to a gene. Germline V gives CDR1 MNHNS, CDR2 SASEGT. Here the CDR3 reads CASRIGQGNSPLHF. The CDR3 DNA reads as TGTGCCAGCAGGATTGGACAGGGTAATTCACCCCTCCACTTT.

V gene TRBV7-9 combines with J gene TRBJ1-1; 9 bases agree with TRBD1. Germline V gene data show CDR1 as SEHNR and CDR2 as FQNEAQ (reference sequence). This CDR3 region has 16 residues. V lost 5 bases and J lost 4; bases outside the gene matches: 11. CDR3 residues: CASSRPGTGTGTEAFF. The DNA of the CDR3 is TGTGCCAGCAGCCGTCCCGGGACAGGGACGGGCACTGAAGCTTTCTTT.

This chain joins TRBV28 and TRBJ2-7, with D possibly called TRBD1 or TRBD2 (5 bases each). CDR1 is MDHEN, CDR2 SYDVKM, per germline. This CDR3 contains 13 residues. V was trimmed by 7 bases and J by 2 bases, leaving 12 bases between them. This CDR3 is CASTPGRPYEQYF. In DNA form, the CDR3 reads TGTGCCAGCACCCCGGGACGGCCCTACGAGCAGTACTTC. The whole variable domain, filled in from reference TRBV28 and TRBJ2-7, reads DVKVTQSSRYLVKRTGEKVFLECVQDMDHENMFWYRQDPGLGLRLIYFSYDVKMKEKGDIPEGYSVSREKKERFSLILESASTNQTSMYLCASTPGRPYEQYFGPGTRLTVT.

In DNA form, the CDR3 reads TGTGCCAGCAGCAAAGGACAGCAGAACACTGAAGCTTTCTTT. It encodes CASSKGQQNTEAFF. The J gene is TRBJ1-1, the V gene TRBV7-9; a possible D gene is TRBD1 (6 bases). The CDR3 extends over 14 amino acids. The germline V gene has CDR1 SEHNR and CDR2 FQNEAQ (reference sequence). Trimming removed 5 bases at V and 1 base at J, with 11 bases between.

The chain is built from TRBV5-1 and TRBJ1-1, with D possibly TRBD1 on 6 matching bases. Germline V lookup: CDR1 SGHRS, CDR2 YFSETQ. With 2 bases removed from V and 2 bases from J, the gap between germline ends came to 7 bases. The CDR3 loop spans 13 amino acids. Here the CDR3 reads CASSLQGNTEAFF. The CDR3 DNA sequence: TGCGCCAGCAGCTTACAGGGTAACACTGAAGCTTTCTTT. Combining the CDR3 with reference TRBV5-1 and TRBJ1-1 gives the whole variable domain KAGVTQTPRYLIKTRGQQVTLSCSPISGHRSVSWYQQTPGQGLQFLFEYFSETQRNKGNFPGRFSGRQFSNSRSEMNVSTLELGDSALYLCASSLQGNTEAFFGQGTRLTVV.

This sequence joins TRBV18 and TRBJ2-5; 7 bases match TRBD2. CDR3 size: 15 residues. V lost 5 bases to trimming and J lost 0 bases; unmatched junction nucleotides: 6. The germline CDR1 and CDR2 sequences are KGHSH and LQKENI. The chain's CDR3 is CASSRASGNQETQYF. CDR3 sequence (DNA): TGTGCCAGCTCAAGGGCTAGCGGTAACCAAGAGACCCAGTACTTC.

The rearrangement uses TRBV7-6 and TRBJ1-3, with D hard to call. From germline, CDR1 is SGHVS and CDR2 FNYEAQ. There are 16 residues in the CDR3. Trimming shortened V by 3 bases and J by 4 bases, and 16 bases separated the two germline ends. CDR3 loop: CASSFEAGRFGNTIYF. CDR3 bases: TGTGCCAGCAGCTTTGAAGCCGGCAGATTCGGAAACACCATATATTTT.

V usage is TRBV9 and J usage is TRBJ2-5; maybe TRBD1 (6 bases). The J call is doubtful: the DNA matches TRBJ2-7 better. Germline V lookup: CDR1 SGDLS, CDR2 YYNGEE. The CDR3 contains 15 residues. CDR3 loop: CASSPGGQSSYEQYF. As DNA, the CDR3 is TGTGCCAGCAGCCCTGGGGGACAATCATCCTACGAGCAGTACTTC.

The rearrangement uses TRBV18 and TRBJ2-2; D is possibly TRBD2 (5 bases). V gave up 1 base and J gave up 1 base, with 7 bases separating them. This CDR3 has 15 residues. Germline V gene data show CDR1 as KGHSH and CDR2 as LQKENI. The CDR3 sequence is CASSPQRENTGELFF. The CDR3 nucleotides are TGTGCCAGCTCACCACAGAGGGAGAACACCGGGGAGCTGTTTTTT.

The J gene is TRBJ2-4, the V gene TRBV6-5, with 15 bases that match TRBD2. The germline V gene encodes CDR1 MNHEY and CDR2 SVGAGI. The length of the CDR3 is 15 residues. The ends lost 7 bases at V and 8 bases at J; junction bases unmatched: 6. The CDR3 sequence is CASMGLAGGGDIQYF. The DNA of the CDR3 is TGTGCCAGCATGGGACTAGCGGGAGGAGGGGACATTCAGTACTTC.

The chain carries TRBV27 and TRBJ2-3; D is unclear. Trimming removed 2 bases at V and 6 bases at J, with 12 bases between. The CDR3 is made up of 14 amino acids. Germline CDR1 reads MNHEY; CDR2 reads SMNVEV (reference sequence). The CDR3 coding sequence is TGTGCCAGCAGTTTACTCTCAGCCCCGGATACGCAGTATTTT. Translated: CASSLLSAPDTQYF.

This chain uses TRBV5-5 with TRBJ2-3; 9 bases match TRBD2. The CDR3 extends over 18 amino acids. From germline, CDR1 is SGHKS and CDR2 YYEKEE (reference sequence). The V and J ends lost 4 bases and 0 bases, in that order; junction bases with no gene match: 12. CDR3 amino acids: CASSPFYLTSGSTDTQYF. CDR3 nucleotides: TGTGCCAGCAGCCCCTTCTACCTGACTAGCGGTAGCACAGATACGCAGTATTTT.

This chain links TRBV6-5 with TRBJ1-3; maybe TRBD1 (5 bases). V was pared by 3 bases and J by 8 bases, with 14 bases between. The germline CDR1 and CDR2 sequences are MNHEY and SVGAGI. The CDR3 covers 14 residues. This CDR3 is CASSYLGRGDTIYF. Written as DNA, the CDR3 is TGTGCCAGCAGTTATCTTGGTCGGGGGGACACCATATATTTT.

J is TRBJ2-7 and V is TRBV28, with 7 bases fitting TRBD2. This CDR3 is 15 amino acids long. The V segment lost 3 bases and the J segment 1 base; nucleotides outside the gene matches: 6. Germline V gene lookup returns CDR1 MDHEN and CDR2 SYDVKM. CDR3: CASSLVSSGSYEQYF. The CDR3 bases are TGTGCCAGCAGTTTGGTATCTAGCGGATCCTACGAGCAGTACTTC.

There are a few counts of this clone. The J gene is TRBJ1-5, the V gene TRBV7-2, with D uncertain. V lost 1 base to trimming and J lost 0 bases, with 7 bases between them. This CDR3 is 15 amino acids long. CDR1 SGHTA and CDR2 FQGNSA come from the germline V gene. In DNA, the CDR3 is TGTGCCAGCAGCTTAGGGGCACTTAGCAATCAGCCCCAGCATTTT. It is translated as CASSLGALSNQPQHF. The variable domain in full, with the rest retrieved from reference TRBV7-2 and TRBJ1-5, is GAGVSQSPSNKVTEKGKDVELRCDPISGHTALYWYRQSLGQGLEFLIYFQGNSAPDKSGLPSDRFSAERTGGSVSTLTIQRTQQEDSAVYLCASSLGALSNQPQHFGDGTRLSIL.

The chain carries TRBV15 and TRBJ2-2; a possible D gene is TRBD2 (5 bases). The CDR3 runs 15 residues. V dropped 8 bases and J dropped 4 bases, with 17 bases sitting between them. CDR1 LNHNV and CDR2 YYDKDF come from the germline V gene (reference sequence). The DNA for the CDR3 is TGTGCCACCGGGAGAATGGCAGCGTCCACCGGGGAGCTGTTTTTT. It is translated as CATGRMAASTGELFF.